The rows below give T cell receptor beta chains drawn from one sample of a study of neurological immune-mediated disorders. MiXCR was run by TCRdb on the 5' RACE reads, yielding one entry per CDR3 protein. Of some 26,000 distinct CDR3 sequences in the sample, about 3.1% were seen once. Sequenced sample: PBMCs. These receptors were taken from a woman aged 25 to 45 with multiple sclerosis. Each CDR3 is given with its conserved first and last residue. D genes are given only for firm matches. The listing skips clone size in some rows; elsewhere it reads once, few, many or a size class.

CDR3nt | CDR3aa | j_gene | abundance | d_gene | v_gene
TGTGCCAGCAGTTTATCACCCCCCATCAGGGAGTATACCGGGGAGCTGTTTTTT | CASSLSPPIREYTGELFF | TRBJ2-2 | many | - | TRBV27
TGCAGTGCTTCTCGGACGGGGAATTCACCCCTCCACTTT | CSASRTGNSPLHF | TRBJ1-6 | medium-sized | - | TRBV20-1
TGTGCCAGCAGCGCGGACAGGGGGTCGTCTGGCTACACCTTC | CASSADRGSSGYTF | TRBJ1-2 | many | TRBD1 | TRBV2
TGTGCTAGTGGTTTACAGTACCCCACAGATACGCAGTATTTT | CASGLQYPTDTQYF | TRBJ2-3 | many | - | TRBV12-5
TGCGCCAGCAGCTGGGACAGCTCCTACGAGCAGTACTTC | CASSWDSSYEQYF | TRBJ2-7 | many | TRBD1 | TRBV5-1
TGTGCCAGCAGTGTTCGGGCAATTAGCAATCAGCCCCAGAATTTT | CASSVRAISNQPQNF | TRBJ1-5 | many | - | TRBV2
TGTGCCAGCATTAAAGAGGGCGGGGCCACCTACGAGCAGTACTTC | CASIKEGGATYEQYF | TRBJ2-7 | many | - | TRBV2
TGTGCCAGCTTAAGAGAGCCTAGCTCCTACGAGCAGTACTTC | CASLREPSSYEQYF | TRBJ2-7 | many | - | TRBV2
TGTGCCAGCAGCCAATGGTCCGGGACAGCTTACGAGCAGTACTTC | CASSQWSGTAYEQYF | TRBJ2-7 | many | TRBD1 | TRBV3-1
TGTGCCACCAGACTAGCGGGAGGTGCCGGCCGGGTTGATGAGCAGTTCTTC | CATRLAGGAGRVDEQFF | TRBJ2-1 | many | TRBD2 | TRBV6-2/TRBV6-3
TGTGCCAGCAGCGTTGACCCATTCCAAGAGACCCAGTACTTC | CASSVDPFQETQYF | TRBJ2-5 | many | - | TRBV7-2
TGTGCCAGCAGCTTAGGTCCGCGGGGGATCTACGAGCAGTACTTC | CASSLGPRGIYEQYF | TRBJ2-7 | many | TRBD2 | TRBV7-8
TGCGCCAGCAGCCAAGACAGGGCTTCCTTTCAGCCCCAGCATTTT | CASSQDRASFQPQHF | TRBJ1-5 | medium-sized | - | TRBV4-3
TGTGCCAGCAGCTTCGGACAGGGGATCGCCCACACTGAAGCTTTCTTT | CASSFGQGIAHTEAFF | TRBJ1-1 | many | TRBD1 | TRBV5-5
TGTGCCAGCAGTCCAACAGGGTTCTATAGCAATCAGCCCCAGCATTTT | CASSPTGFYSNQPQHF | TRBJ1-5 | many | - | TRBV27
TGTGCCAGCAGTGGGACTAGCGGGGCAAGGGTCGGGCAGTACTTC | CASSGTSGARVGQYF | TRBJ2-7 | many | TRBD2 | TRBV6-1
TGCGCCAGCACCGAATCCGGGACAGGCTACGAGCAGTACTTC | CASTESGTGYEQYF | TRBJ2-7 | many | TRBD1 | TRBV5-1
TGTGCCAGCAGCCAAAGGACTCCTGAGCAGTTCTTC | CASSQRTPEQFF | TRBJ2-1 | few | - | TRBV3-1
TGTGCCACCAGCAGACCCGGGACGAACAGAAACACCATATATTTT | CATSRPGTNRNTIYF | TRBJ1-3 | many | - | TRBV15
TGCGCCAGCAGCTCCCAGGGGGCGGGGAATGAGCAGTTCTTC | CASSSQGAGNEQFF | TRBJ2-1 | many | TRBD1 | TRBV5-1
TGTGCCAGCAGCCAGACCCGGGAGACCCAGTACTTC | CASSQTRETQYF | TRBJ2-5 | - | - | TRBV3-1
TGTGCCAGCTCACCACAGTGGGGCGGCACAGATACGCAGTATTTT | CASSPQWGGTDTQYF | TRBJ2-3 | many | - | TRBV18
TGCGCCAGCAGCTTCAGTTTCGTGGGTAAGAATGAGCAGTTCTTC | CASSFSFVGKNEQFF | TRBJ2-1 | many | - | TRBV5-1
TGTGCCAGCTCACCAGCCCCCCCTAGCCCGGGGGTTGAGCAGTTCTTC | CASSPAPPSPGVEQFF | TRBJ2-1 | many | - | TRBV18
TGTGCCAGCAGTCCGGAACAGGGTGAGGAGACCCAGTACTTC | CASSPEQGEETQYF | TRBJ2-5 | many | - | TRBV12-3/TRBV12-4
TGCGCCAGCAGCCAAGAAGCGGGAGAGTTTTTTGGTCGATTAGAGACCCAGTACTTC | CASSQEAGEFFGRLETQYF | TRBJ2-5 | many | TRBD2 | TRBV4-3
TGCGCCAGCAGTGCGGGCCCGGATCAGCCCCAGAATTTT | CASSAGPDQPQNF | TRBJ1-5 | many | - | TRBV5-1
TGCGCCAGCCGGCCCCTAAGAATGTCCGGACAGTTCTACACCTTC | CASRPLRMSGQFYTF | TRBJ1-2 | many | - | TRBV5-1
TGCGCCAGCAGCTTCTCTCACAATGAGCAGTTCTTC | CASSFSHNEQFF | TRBJ2-1 | many | - | TRBV5-1
TGTGCCAGCTCACCAACACACGACAATGAGCAGTTCTTC | CASSPTHDNEQFF | TRBJ2-1 | many | - | TRBV18
TGTGCCAGCAGTTTCCCCCGGACAGGGAAGGGAGATACGCAGTATTTT | CASSFPRTGKGDTQYF | TRBJ2-3 | many | TRBD1 | TRBV12-3/TRBV12-4
TGCAGTGCTAGAGATCCACAGCGGGACACAGATACGCAGTATTTT | CSARDPQRDTDTQYF | TRBJ2-3 | many | TRBD2 | TRBV20-1
TGTGCCAGCAGCGCGGATAAGGGCACCCAGTACTTC | CASSADKGTQYF | TRBJ2-5 | many | - | TRBV5-6
TGTGCCATCAGCCCGGGACAGGGAGATCGTGAGCAGTTCTTC | CAISPGQGDREQFF | TRBJ2-1 | many | TRBD1 | TRBV10-3
TGTGCCAGCAGCCCAGGACTAGCGGGGGCTGCGGGGAAAAACATTCAGTACTTC | CASSPGLAGAAGKNIQYF | TRBJ2-4 | many | TRBD2 | TRBV11-3
TGTGCCAGCAGCTCCTCGAGGGCCCAGTACTTC | CASSSSRAQYF | TRBJ2-5 | many | - | TRBV7-9
TGCAGTGCTATTGGGGTATTAGGGACTCCCCAAGAGACCCAGTACTTC | CSAIGVLGTPQETQYF | TRBJ2-5 | many | - | TRBV20-1
TGTGCCAGCAGCCAACCGGGACTAGCGGAGAATGAGCAGTTCTTC | CASSQPGLAENEQFF | TRBJ2-1 | many | TRBD2 | TRBV3-1
TGCAGTGCTAGAGGCTCCTACACCGGGGAGCTGTTTTTT | CSARGSYTGELFF | TRBJ2-2 | many | - | TRBV20-1
TGCAGTGCCGCACACTCAGGGTACGCTGTTAACTATGGCTACACCTTC | CSAAHSGYAVNYGYTF | TRBJ1-2 | many | - | TRBV20-1
TGTGCCAGCAGCTTCGGTGACTCTGGGGCCAACGTCCTGACTTTC | CASSFGDSGANVLTF | TRBJ2-6 | many | - | TRBV7-2
TGCGCCAGCAGTCCGGACAGGGTGGATGAAAAACTGTTTTTT | CASSPDRVDEKLFF | TRBJ1-4 | many | TRBD1 | TRBV4-3
TGCAGTGCTAGCTCCAGTGGTGGCCGGAATGAAAAACTGTTTTTT | CSASSSGGRNEKLFF | TRBJ1-4 | many | - | TRBV20-1
TGTGCCAGCAAGACAGGGAACATAGTGGGTCAGCCCCAGCATTTT | CASKTGNIVGQPQHF | TRBJ1-5 | - | TRBD1 | TRBV2
TGCAGTGCTAGAGGGGCCGCCAGGCCCAGCACAGATACGCAGTATTTT | CSARGAARPSTDTQYF | TRBJ2-3 | many | - | TRBV20-1
TGTGCCAGCTCACGGGACACCGGATACAATGAGCAGTTCTTC | CASSRDTGYNEQFF | TRBJ2-1 | many | - | TRBV18
TGTGCCAGCAGCCAGGGTACAGGGTTCGGCTATGGCTACACCTTC | CASSQGTGFGYGYTF | TRBJ1-2 | many | - | TRBV14
TGTGCCAGCAGCTCGGGTTACCGGGACAACACCAATGAGCAGTTCTTC | CASSSGYRDNTNEQFF | TRBJ2-1 | many | - | TRBV5-6
TGCGCCAGCAGCTTGGCAAGCTTCGGGGTTAGTACAGATACGCAGTATTTT | CASSLASFGVSTDTQYF | TRBJ2-3 | many | - | TRBV5-1
TGTGCCAGCTCACCACCGATGCAGGTTCTAGCCAAAAACATTCAGTACTTC | CASSPPMQVLAKNIQYF | TRBJ2-4 | many | - | TRBV18
TGTGCCATCAGTGACAGGGCCCCAACCTCTGGGGCCAACGTCCTGACTTTC | CAISDRAPTSGANVLTF | TRBJ2-6 | many | - | TRBV10-3
TGTGCCAGCAGTGAATTCCCAGGGGGAGGCAACACTGAAGCTTTCTTT | CASSEFPGGGNTEAFF | TRBJ1-1 | medium-sized | TRBD1 | TRBV6-1